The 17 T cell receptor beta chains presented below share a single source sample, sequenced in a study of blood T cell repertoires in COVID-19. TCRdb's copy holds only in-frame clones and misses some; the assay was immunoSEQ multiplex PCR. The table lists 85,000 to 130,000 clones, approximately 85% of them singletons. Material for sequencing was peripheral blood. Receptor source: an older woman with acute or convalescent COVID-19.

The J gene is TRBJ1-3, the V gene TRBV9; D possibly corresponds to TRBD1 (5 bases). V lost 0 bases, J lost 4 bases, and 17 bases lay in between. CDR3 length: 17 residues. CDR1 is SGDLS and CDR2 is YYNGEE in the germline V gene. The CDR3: CASSVGGFAGTGNTIYF. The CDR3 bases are TGTGCCAGCAGCGTAGGGGGTTTTGCGGGGACGGGAAACACCATATATTTT.

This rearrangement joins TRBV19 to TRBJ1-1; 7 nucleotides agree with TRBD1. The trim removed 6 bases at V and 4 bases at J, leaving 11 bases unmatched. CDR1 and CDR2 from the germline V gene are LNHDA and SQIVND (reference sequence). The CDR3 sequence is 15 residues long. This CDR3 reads CASSYNRGWGTEAFF. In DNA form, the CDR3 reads TGTGCCAGTAGCTACAACAGGGGATGGGGCACTGAAGCTTTCTTT. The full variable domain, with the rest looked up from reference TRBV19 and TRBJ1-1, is DGGITQSPKYLFRKEGQNVTLSCEQNLNHDAMYWYRQDPGQGLRLIYYSQIVNDFQKGDIAEGYSVSREKKESFPLTVTSAQKNPTAFYLCASSYNRGWGTEAFFGQGTRLTVV.

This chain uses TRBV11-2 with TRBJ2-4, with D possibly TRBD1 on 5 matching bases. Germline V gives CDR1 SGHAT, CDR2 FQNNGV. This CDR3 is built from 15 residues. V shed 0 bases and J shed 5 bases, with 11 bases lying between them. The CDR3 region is CASSLERGIQNIQYF. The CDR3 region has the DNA TGTGCCAGCAGCTTAGAAAGGGGTATCCAAAACATTCAGTACTTC.

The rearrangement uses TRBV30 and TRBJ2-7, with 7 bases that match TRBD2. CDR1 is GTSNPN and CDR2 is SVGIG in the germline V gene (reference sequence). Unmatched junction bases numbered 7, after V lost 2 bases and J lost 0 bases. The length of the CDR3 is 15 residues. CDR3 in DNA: TGTGCCTGGAGTCCGTACGGGAGGAGCTCCTACGAGCAGTACTTC. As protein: CAWSPYGRSSYEQYF.

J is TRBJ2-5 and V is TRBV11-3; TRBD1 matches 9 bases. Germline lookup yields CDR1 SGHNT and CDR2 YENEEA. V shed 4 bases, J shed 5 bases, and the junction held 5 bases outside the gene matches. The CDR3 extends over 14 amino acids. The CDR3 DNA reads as TGTGCCAGCAGCTCAACCGGACAGGGGGAGACCCAGTACTTC. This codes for CASSSTGQGETQYF.

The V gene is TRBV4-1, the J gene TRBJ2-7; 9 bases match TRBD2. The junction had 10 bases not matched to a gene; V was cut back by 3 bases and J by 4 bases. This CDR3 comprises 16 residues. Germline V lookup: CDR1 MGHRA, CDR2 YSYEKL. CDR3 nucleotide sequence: TGCGCCAGCAGCCAGGGGGGACTAGCATTTCGGTACGAGCAGTACTTC. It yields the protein CASSQGGLAFRYEQYF.

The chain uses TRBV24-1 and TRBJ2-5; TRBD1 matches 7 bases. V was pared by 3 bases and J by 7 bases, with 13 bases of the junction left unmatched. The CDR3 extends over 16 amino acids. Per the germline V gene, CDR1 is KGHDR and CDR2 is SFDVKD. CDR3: CATSDMGTDHPGTQYF. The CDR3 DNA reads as TGTGCCACCAGTGATATGGGGACAGACCACCCAGGGACCCAGTACTTC.

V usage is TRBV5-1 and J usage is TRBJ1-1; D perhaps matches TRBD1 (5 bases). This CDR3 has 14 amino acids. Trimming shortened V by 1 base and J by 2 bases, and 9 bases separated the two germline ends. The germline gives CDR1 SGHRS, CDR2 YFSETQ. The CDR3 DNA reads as TGCGCCAGCAGCTTGATGGGGCTCAACACTGAAGCTTTCTTT. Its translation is CASSLMGLNTEAFF.

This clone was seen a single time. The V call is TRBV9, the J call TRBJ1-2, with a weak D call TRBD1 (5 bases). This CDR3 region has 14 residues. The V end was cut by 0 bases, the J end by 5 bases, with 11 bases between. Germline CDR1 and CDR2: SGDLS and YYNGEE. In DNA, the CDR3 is TGTGCCAGCAGCGTAGAAGGGGCGGTTTATGGCTACACCTTC. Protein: CASSVEGAVYGYTF.

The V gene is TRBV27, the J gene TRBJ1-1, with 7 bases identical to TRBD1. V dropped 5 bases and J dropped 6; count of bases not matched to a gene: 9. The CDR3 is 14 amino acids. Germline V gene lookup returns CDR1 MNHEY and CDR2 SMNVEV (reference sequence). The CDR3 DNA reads TGTGCCAGCAGTCTAGGACAGGCTTACGCTGAAGCTTTCTTT. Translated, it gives CASSLGQAYAEAFF.

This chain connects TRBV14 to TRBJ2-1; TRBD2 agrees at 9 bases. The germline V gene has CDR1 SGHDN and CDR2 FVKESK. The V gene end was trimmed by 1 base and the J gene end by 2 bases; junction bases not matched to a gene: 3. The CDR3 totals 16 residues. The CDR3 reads CASSQVAGVPYNEQFF. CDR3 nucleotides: TGTGCCAGCAGCCAAGTAGCGGGAGTTCCCTACAATGAGCAGTTCTTC.

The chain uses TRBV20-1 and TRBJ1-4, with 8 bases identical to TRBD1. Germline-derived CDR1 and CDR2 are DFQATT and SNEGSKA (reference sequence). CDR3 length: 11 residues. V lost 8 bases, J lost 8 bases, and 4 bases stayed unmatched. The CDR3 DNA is TGCAGTTATGGACAGGGCGAAAAACTGTTTTTT. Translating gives CSYGQGEKLFF.

CDR3 loop: CASSPTRGLLGYTF. CDR3 DNA: TGCGCCAGCAGTCCCACGCGGGGGCTCCTTGGCTACACCTTC. V usage is TRBV10-1 and J usage is TRBJ1-2; D might be TRBD1 (6 bases). The germline CDR1 and CDR2 sequences are WNHNN and SYGVQD (reference sequence). This CDR3 has 14 amino acids. The V end was cut by 5 bases, the J end by 7 bases, with 17 bases between.

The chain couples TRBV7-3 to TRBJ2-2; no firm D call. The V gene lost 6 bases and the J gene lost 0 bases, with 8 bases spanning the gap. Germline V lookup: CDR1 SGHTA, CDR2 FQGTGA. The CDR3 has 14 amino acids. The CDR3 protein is CASSSVANTGELFF. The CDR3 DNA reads TGTGCCAGCAGTTCTGTAGCGAACACCGGGGAGCTGTTTTTT. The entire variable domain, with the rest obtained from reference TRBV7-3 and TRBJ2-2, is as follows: GAGVSQTPSNKVTEKGKYVELRCDPISGHTALYWYRQSLGQGPEFLIYFQGTGAADDSGLPNDRFFAVRPEGSVSTLKIQRTERGDSAVYLCASSSVANTGELFFGEGSRLTVL.

In DNA form, the CDR3 reads TGCGCCAGCAGTGAGTCGGGAGGCAATGAGCAGTTCTTC. Protein: CASSESGGNEQFF. The rearrangement uses TRBV10-2 and TRBJ2-1; tentative D call: TRBD2 (6 bases). Germline CDR1 and CDR2: WSHSY and SAAADI. CDR3 size: 13 residues. V lost 0 bases and J 6 bases, leaving 6 bases between the germline ends.

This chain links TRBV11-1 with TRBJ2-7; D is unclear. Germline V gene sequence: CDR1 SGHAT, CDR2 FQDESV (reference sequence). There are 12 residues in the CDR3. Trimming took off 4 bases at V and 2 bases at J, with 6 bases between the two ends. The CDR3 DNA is TGTGCCAGCAGCTCCCAGACCTACGAGCAGTACTTC. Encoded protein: CASSSQTYEQYF. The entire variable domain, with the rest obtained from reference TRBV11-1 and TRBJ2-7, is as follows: EAEVAQSPRYKITEKSQAVAFWCDPISGHATLYWYRQILGQGPELLVQFQDESVVDDSQLPKDRFSAERLKGVDSTLKIQPAELGDSAMYLCASSSQTYEQYFGPGTRLTVT.

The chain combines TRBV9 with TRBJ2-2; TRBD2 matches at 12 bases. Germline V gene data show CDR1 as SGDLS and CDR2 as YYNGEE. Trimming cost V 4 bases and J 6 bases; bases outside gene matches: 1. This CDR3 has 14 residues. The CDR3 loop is CASSLAGGPGELFF. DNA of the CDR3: TGTGCCAGCAGCCTAGCGGGAGGGCCCGGGGAGCTGTTTTTT.